A single sample is the source of the 27 T cell receptor beta chains below, sequenced in a study of CD8 T cells in ankylosing spondylitis. TCRdb re-derived calls from the 5' RACE reads in MiXCR, one entry per CDR3 protein. The sample records about 270,000 distinct CDR3 sequences, over 30% being singletons. Sequencing was performed on blood, either unsorted or a sorted T cell fraction (not recorded which). The source of these receptors is a male donor with ankylosing spondylitis or in good health (not recorded which).

V and J are TRBV4-2 and TRBJ2-7; D possibly corresponds to TRBD1 (5 bases). CDR3 size: 15 residues. The germline V and J ends were trimmed by 2 bases and 2 bases, with 13 bases remaining between them. Germline V gene lookup returns CDR1 LGHNA and CDR2 YNFKEQ. CDR3 region: CASSQSLQGAYEQYF. The CDR3 DNA sequence: TGTGCCAGCAGCCAATCCCTCCAGGGTGCCTACGAGCAGTACTTC.

This clonotype was detected only a few times. V usage is TRBV12-3 or TRBV12-4 and J usage is TRBJ2-5; 8 positions match TRBD1. The CDR3 runs to 13 residues. Unmatched junction bases numbered 5, after V lost 6 bases and J lost 5 bases. For the CDR3, the DNA is TGTGCCAGCAGCAACCGGGACAGGGAGACCCAGTACTTC. Translating gives CASSNRDRETQYF.

The chain couples TRBV6-5 to TRBJ1-2; D is unclear. Trimming took 8 bases from V and 2 from J, leaving 12 bases between them. In germline, CDR1 is MNHEY, CDR2 SVGAGI. The CDR3 is made up of 13 amino acids. This CDR3 reads CASGSRRNYGYTF. The CDR3 bases are TGTGCCAGCGGTTCAAGGCGCAACTATGGCTACACCTTC.

The V gene is TRBV21-1, the J gene TRBJ2-5. TRBV21-1 is flagged as a pseudogene. This CDR3 has 11 residues. The CDR3 is CASRKATVSYF. The CDR3 bases are TGTGCCAGCCGCAAAGCGACAGTTTCCTACTTC.

The sample holds a few counts of this clonotype. The genes are TRBV7-9 and TRBJ2-7; D possibly matches TRBD1 or TRBD2 (5 bases each). The CDR3 spans 15 residues. V lost 3 bases, J lost 2 bases, and 14 bases lay in between. Germline assignment: CDR1 SEHNR and CDR2 FQNEAQ (reference sequence). The chain's CDR3 is CASSFSGTAAYEQYF. The CDR3 DNA is TGTGCCAGCAGCTTTTCCGGGACGGCGGCCTACGAGCAGTACTTC.

The chain joins TRBV9 to TRBJ2-7; D may be TRBD2 (6 bases). V lost 3 bases, J lost 3 bases, and 10 bases lay in between. The germline gives CDR1 SGDLS, CDR2 YYNGEE. The CDR3 is 13 residues long. CDR3 loop: CASSGLGNYEQYF. For the CDR3, the DNA is TGTGCCAGCAGCGGACTAGGGAACTACGAGCAGTACTTC.

There are many counts of this clonotype. The DNA of the CDR3 is TGCAGTGCTAGAGTTCGGTATTCTTCCTACGAGCAGTACTTC. Translated: CSARVRYSSYEQYF. The chain joins TRBV20-1 to TRBJ2-7; D remains unclear. Germline CDR1 reads DFQATT; CDR2 reads SNEGSKA (reference sequence). V gave up 1 base and J gave up 1 base, with 11 bases separating them. The CDR3 sequence is 14 residues long.

The chain uses TRBV10-2 and TRBJ2-3; 10 nucleotides line up with TRBD2. Germline V gene lookup returns CDR1 WSHSY and CDR2 SAAADI. V gave up 0 bases and J gave up 1 base; unmatched junction bases: 19. This CDR3 has 22 amino acids. CDR3 nucleotide sequence: TGCGCCAGCAGTGAGTCGACGTTGGGGGCTAGCGGGGGCCCAGTAGGCACAGATACGCAGTATTTT. It is translated as CASSESTLGASGGPVGTDTQYF.

V gene TRBV20-1 combines with J gene TRBJ2-4; 8 nucleotides line up with TRBD1. Germline loops: CDR1 DFQATT, CDR2 SNEGSKA (reference sequence). CDR3 length: 15 amino acids. V lost 4 bases and J lost 3; bases outside the gene matches: 8. This CDR3 reads CSATTGTGIKNIQYF. CDR3 coding DNA: TGCAGTGCTACGACCGGGACAGGAATCAAAAACATTCAGTACTTC.

V and J are TRBV12-3 or TRBV12-4 and TRBJ2-1, with D tentatively TRBD2 (5 bases). The V end lost 10 bases, the J end lost 7 bases, and 14 bases lay between the germline ends. This CDR3 contains 12 residues. The CDR3 spells CANLGSRNEQFF. CDR3 in DNA: TGTGCCAACCTGGGGAGCAGAAATGAGCAGTTCTTC.

V usage is TRBV15 and J usage is TRBJ1-5; D is unresolved. V was cut by 1 base and J by 0 bases, with 13 bases left in between. This CDR3 spans 17 amino acids. Germline V gene lookup returns CDR1 LNHNV and CDR2 YYDKDF (reference sequence). CDR3 DNA sequence: TGTGCCACCAGCAGAGCTAGGGCGGATTATAGCAATCAGCCCCAGCATTTT. Amino acids: CATSRARADYSNQPQHF.

The chain joins TRBV5-1 to TRBJ1-1, with D uncertain. CDR1 is SGHRS and CDR2 is YFSETQ in the germline V gene. The CDR3 is 14 amino acids. V lost 6 bases to trimming and J lost 4 bases, with 16 bases between them. The DNA of the CDR3 is TGCGCCAGCACCGTTCCCAAGGCAGGCACTGAAGCTTTCTTT. This gives the protein CASTVPKAGTEAFF.

This clonotype was recorded a few times. The chain recombines TRBV5-1 with TRBJ2-7, with a tentative D call TRBD1 (5 bases). V was cut by 1 base and J by 2 bases, with 10 bases left in between. The CDR3 is 14 residues long. The germline V gene encodes CDR1 SGHRS and CDR2 YFSETQ. The CDR3 here is CASSLWQGTYEQYF. In nucleotides, the CDR3 is TGCGCCAGCAGCTTGTGGCAGGGAACCTACGAGCAGTACTTC.

The chain joins TRBV25-1 to TRBJ2-3; D unresolved. V was cut by 3 bases and J by 3 bases, with 13 bases left in between. This CDR3 spans 15 amino acids. Per the germline V gene, CDR1 is MGHDK and CDR2 is SYGVNS. The CDR3 region has the DNA TGTGCCAGCAGTGACAGTTCTTTGAGGACAGATACGCAGTATTTT. Its translation is CASSDSSLRTDTQYF.

The chain combines TRBV20-1 with TRBJ2-2; 12 positions agree with TRBD2. Germline loops: CDR1 DFQATT, CDR2 SNEGSKA (reference sequence). After removal of 6 bases from V and 5 bases from J, the junction contained 16 bases not matched to a gene. The CDR3 is 18 amino acids. CDR3 bases: TGCAGTGCCACGGGGCTAGCGGGGGGGCCGGCTCTTACCGGGGAGCTGTTTTTT. Its translation: CSATGLAGGPALTGELFF.

This clonotype has only a few counts. The chain recombines TRBV29-1 with TRBJ2-2; D remains unclear. There are 12 residues in the CDR3. Trimming left V 7 bases short and J 0 bases short, with 6 bases between. Germline lookup yields CDR1 SQVTM and CDR2 ANQGSEA. The CDR3 region is CSALPNTGELFF. Written as DNA, the CDR3 is TGCAGCGCCCTACCGAACACCGGGGAGCTGTTTTTT.

This clonotype occurred a few times. The chain employs TRBV27 and TRBJ2-1; 11 positions match TRBD2. Germline V gene lookup returns CDR1 MNHEY and CDR2 SMNVEV (reference sequence). V gave up 2 bases and J gave up 9 bases; unmatched junction bases: 6. CDR3 length equals 15 residues. This chain's CDR3 is CASSLMTSGVVEQFF. The CDR3 bases are TGTGCCAGCAGTTTAATGACTAGCGGGGTGGTTGAGCAGTTCTTC.

The genes are TRBV6-5 and TRBJ1-2, with TRBD1 as a possible D gene (5 bases). Trimming shortened V by 2 bases and J by 4 bases, and 11 bases separated the two germline ends. Germline-derived CDR1 and CDR2 are MNHEY and SVGAGI. The CDR3 spans 14 residues. CDR3 nucleotide sequence: TGTGCCAGCAGTTACCTGGGGGGATCCTATGGCTACACCTTC. Encoded protein: CASSYLGGSYGYTF.

This clonotype was seen a few times. The V gene is TRBV29-1, the J gene TRBJ2-7; D unresolved. The length of the CDR3 is 12 residues. The germline V gene encodes CDR1 SQVTM and CDR2 ANQGSEA. V lost 0 bases to trimming and J lost 3 bases, with 6 bases between them. The CDR3 DNA is TGCAGCGTTGAAGAACCGGGCTACGAGCAGTACTTC. Protein: CSVEEPGYEQYF.

The gene calls are TRBV6-5 and TRBJ2-1; 7 bases are shared with TRBD2. CDR1 and CDR2 (germline): MNHEY, SVGAGI. J was trimmed by 3 bases and V by 0 bases; bases with no gene match: 5. There are 16 residues in the CDR3. CDR3 coding DNA: TGTGCCAGCAGTTACTCGAGGGCTAGCGGCTACAATGAGCAGTTCTTC. It is translated as CASSYSRASGYNEQFF.

This clonotype was seen a handful of times. The chain employs TRBV29-1 and TRBJ2-7; a possible D gene is TRBD2 (7 bases). CDR3 length: 14 amino acids. V was shortened by 6 bases and J by 3 bases, with 18 bases between the two germline ends. In germline, CDR1 is SQVTM, CDR2 ANQGSEA. CDR3 residues: CSVSPGGANYEQYF. The CDR3 region has the DNA TGCAGCGTCTCTCCGGGGGGCGCTAACTACGAGCAGTACTTC.

The chain employs TRBV28 and TRBJ2-5, with D unclear. The CDR3 consists of 15 residues. The V end was cut by 2 bases, the J end by 4 bases, with 14 bases between. Germline CDR1 MDHEN, CDR2 SYDVKM. CDR3 amino acids: CASSLPYPRRETQYF. In DNA form, the CDR3 reads TGTGCCAGCAGTTTACCATATCCCAGACGAGAGACCCAGTACTTC.

The CDR3 nucleotides read TGTGCCAGCAGCCCTACAACGGAGGGGTCCTACGAGCAGTACTTC. Protein sequence: CASSPTTEGSYEQYF. The chain couples TRBV7-2 to TRBJ2-7, with D perhaps TRBD2 (6 bases). The V gene lost 5 bases and the J gene lost 1 base, with 15 bases spanning the gap. CDR3 length: 15 amino acids. CDR1 and CDR2 (germline): SGHTA, FQGNSA.

The chain couples TRBV12-3 or TRBV12-4 to TRBJ2-5; no reliable D call. The CDR3 loop spans 15 amino acids. V lost 0 bases and J 5 bases, leaving 13 bases between the germline ends. The CDR3: CASSLAASVVETQYF. The CDR3 DNA is TGTGCCAGCAGTTTAGCGGCGTCAGTCGTGGAGACCCAGTACTTC.

This clonotype was seen only a few times. The gene calls are TRBV20-1 and TRBJ1-1; 10 bases match TRBD1. V dropped 5 bases and J dropped 6; count of bases not matched to a gene: 3. The CDR3 spans 12 residues. CDR1 and CDR2 (germline): DFQATT, SNEGSKA (reference sequence). CDR3 nucleotide sequence: TGCAGTGCTCCAGGGACAGGGGCTGAAGCTTTCTTT. Its translation is CSAPGTGAEAFF.

V usage is TRBV7-2 and J usage is TRBJ1-1, with a tentative D call TRBD1 (5 bases). This CDR3 contains 14 residues. The V gene lost 6 bases and the J gene lost 0 bases, with 11 bases spanning the gap. Germline CDR1 reads SGHTA; CDR2 reads FQGNSA. The CDR3 region has the DNA TGTGCCAGCAGACTCGACAGAATGAACACTGAAGCTTTCTTT. Translation: CASRLDRMNTEAFF.

In this sample, this clonotype turned up a few times. This sequence joins TRBV25-1 and TRBJ1-2; no firm D call. Germline V lookup: CDR1 MGHDK, CDR2 SYGVNS. This CDR3 spans 14 amino acids. V was shortened by 6 bases and J by 0 bases, with 11 bases between the two germline ends. In DNA, the CDR3 is TGTGCCAGCAGGCCGGACGGGGCTAACTATGGCTACACCTTC. Protein sequence: CASRPDGANYGYTF.